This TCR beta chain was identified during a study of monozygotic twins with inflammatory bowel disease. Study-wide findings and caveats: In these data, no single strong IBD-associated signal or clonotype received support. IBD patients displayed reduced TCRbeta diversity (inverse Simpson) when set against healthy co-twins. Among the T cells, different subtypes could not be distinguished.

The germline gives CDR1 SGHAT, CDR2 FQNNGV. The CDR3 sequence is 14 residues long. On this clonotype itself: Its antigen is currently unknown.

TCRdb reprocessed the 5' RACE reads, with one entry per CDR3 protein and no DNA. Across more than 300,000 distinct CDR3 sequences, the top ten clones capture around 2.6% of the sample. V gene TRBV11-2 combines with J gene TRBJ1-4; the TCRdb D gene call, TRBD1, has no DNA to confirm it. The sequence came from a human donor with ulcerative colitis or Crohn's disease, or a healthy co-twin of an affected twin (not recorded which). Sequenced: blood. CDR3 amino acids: CASRSGTGGEKLFF.